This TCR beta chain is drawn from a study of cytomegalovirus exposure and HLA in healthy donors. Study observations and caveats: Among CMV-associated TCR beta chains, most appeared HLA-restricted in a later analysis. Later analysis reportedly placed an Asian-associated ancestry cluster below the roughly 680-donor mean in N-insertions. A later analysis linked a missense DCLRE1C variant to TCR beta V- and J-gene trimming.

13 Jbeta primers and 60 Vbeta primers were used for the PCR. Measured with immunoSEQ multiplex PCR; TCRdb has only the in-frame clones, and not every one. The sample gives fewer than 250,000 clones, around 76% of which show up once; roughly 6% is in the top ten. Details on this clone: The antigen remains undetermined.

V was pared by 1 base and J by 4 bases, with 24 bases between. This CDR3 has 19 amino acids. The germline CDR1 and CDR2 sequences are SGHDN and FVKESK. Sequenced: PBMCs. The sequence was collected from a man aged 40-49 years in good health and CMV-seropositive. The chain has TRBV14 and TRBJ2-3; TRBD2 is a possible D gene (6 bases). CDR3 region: CASSQALWVLGGEADTQYF. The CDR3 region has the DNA TGTGCCAGCAGCCAAGCCCTTTGGGTTTTGGGGGGAGAGGCAGATACGCAGTATTTT.